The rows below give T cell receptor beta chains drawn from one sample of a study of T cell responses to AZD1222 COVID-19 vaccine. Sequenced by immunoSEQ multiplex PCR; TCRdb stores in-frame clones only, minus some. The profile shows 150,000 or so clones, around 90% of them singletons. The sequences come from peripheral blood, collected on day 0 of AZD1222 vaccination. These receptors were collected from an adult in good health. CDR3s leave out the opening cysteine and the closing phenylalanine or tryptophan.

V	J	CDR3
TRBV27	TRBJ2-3	ASRLRQVGDTQY
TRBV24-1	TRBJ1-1	ATSDTSSTGGTEAF
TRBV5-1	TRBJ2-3	ASSQQRGLGTDTQY
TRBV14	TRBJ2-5	ASSQDLGPSRETQY
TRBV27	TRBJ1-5	ASSLQPPQPQH
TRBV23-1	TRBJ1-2	ASSHPRTGKLLCAGYT
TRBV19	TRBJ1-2	ASSPLNSNYGYT
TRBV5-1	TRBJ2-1	ASSPGTSGVGEQF
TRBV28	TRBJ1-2	ASSSLGGPAPGYT
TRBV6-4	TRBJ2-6	ASSDSISGANVLT
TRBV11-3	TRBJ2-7	ASSLTRGHPRQY
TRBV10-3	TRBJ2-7	AINSPGTGSYEQY
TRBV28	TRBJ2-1	ASSLGLTASNEQF
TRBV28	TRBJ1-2	ASSPPRAAFYGYT
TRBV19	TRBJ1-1	ASSIRRTEAF
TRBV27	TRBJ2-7	DRVHEQY
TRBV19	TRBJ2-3	ASSRDTTDTQY
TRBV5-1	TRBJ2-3	ASSLGSSQWASTDTQY
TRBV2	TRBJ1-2	ASRLDRGQVYGYT
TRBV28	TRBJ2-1	ASSYLWGGTSGRSAKAPF
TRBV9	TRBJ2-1	ASRPDRAGFNEQF
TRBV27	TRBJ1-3	ASSLSAPGERNTIY
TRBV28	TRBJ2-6	ASSLFAGGANVLT
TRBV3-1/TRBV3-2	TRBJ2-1	ASSQGRELAGVWNEQF
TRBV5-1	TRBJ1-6	ASSLGDRDVVALH
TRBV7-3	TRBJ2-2	ASSVTAGGIGELF
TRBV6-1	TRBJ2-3	ASSARTSGFTDTQY
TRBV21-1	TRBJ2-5	ASSGQAGAQETQY
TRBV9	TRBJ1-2	ASSVDLGQRPYT
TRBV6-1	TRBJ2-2	ASSEGQNTGELF
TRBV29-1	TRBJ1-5	SVGGVGNQPQH
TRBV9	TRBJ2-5	ASSPSGGARETQY
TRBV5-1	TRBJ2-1	ASSGLGWSSYNEQF
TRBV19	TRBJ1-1	ASSPRGSRRVEAF
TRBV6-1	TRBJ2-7	ASSDRYEQY
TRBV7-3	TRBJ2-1	ASSSTNSGNEQF
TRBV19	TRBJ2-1	ASSIGPAPTLKEQF
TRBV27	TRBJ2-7	ASSLYGPQYEQY
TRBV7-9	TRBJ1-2	ASSHRDSYYGYT
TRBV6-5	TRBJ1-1	ASSYSTGGTEAF
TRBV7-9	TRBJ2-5	ASSYNQETQY
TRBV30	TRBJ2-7	AWSVRIAEQY